There are a few counts of the clone carrying this T cell receptor beta chain. This specimen belongs to a study of spatial heterogeneity in lung cancer. The V gene lost 6 bases and the J gene lost 3 bases, with 15 bases spanning the gap. Germline CDR1 reads SGHTA; CDR2 reads FQGNSA. The CDR3 extends over 14 amino acids. Specified time point: sample taken at primary tumor resection. Unsorted whole RNA of tumor, nontumor lung or frozen PBMC was sequenced. TCRdb used MiXCR to reprocess the 5' RACE reads, holding one entry per CDR3 protein. The sample holds more than 30,000 distinct CDR3 sequences, approximately 5.5% seen once.

This clonotype originated in a male donor with early-stage non-small cell lung cancer. The sequencing here drew on PBMCs, taken at surgery. The chain has TRBV7-2 and TRBJ2-7, with TRBD1 as a possible D gene (5 bases). CDR3 sequence reads: CASSRKGRVYEQYF. The CDR3 bases are TGTGCCAGCAGTAGGAAAGGCAGGGTCTACGAGCAGTACTTC. Full variable domain (outside the CDR3, taken from reference TRBV7-2 and TRBJ2-7): GAGVSQSPSNKVTEKGKDVELRCDPISGHTALYWYRQSLGQGLEFLIYFQGNSAPDKSGLPSDRFSAERTGGSVSTLTIQRTQQEDSAVYLCASSRKGRVYEQYFGPGTRLTVT.